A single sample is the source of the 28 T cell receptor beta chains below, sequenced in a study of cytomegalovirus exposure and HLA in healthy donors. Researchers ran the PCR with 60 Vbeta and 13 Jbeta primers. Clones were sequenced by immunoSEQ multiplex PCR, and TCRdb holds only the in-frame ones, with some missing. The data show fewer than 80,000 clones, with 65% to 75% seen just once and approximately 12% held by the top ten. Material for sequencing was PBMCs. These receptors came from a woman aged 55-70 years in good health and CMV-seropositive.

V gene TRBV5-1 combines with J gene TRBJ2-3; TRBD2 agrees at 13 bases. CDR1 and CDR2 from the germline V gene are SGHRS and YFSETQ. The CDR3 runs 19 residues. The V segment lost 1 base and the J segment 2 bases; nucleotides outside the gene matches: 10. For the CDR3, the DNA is TGCGCCAGCAGCTTGAGGGGGACTAGCGGGGCTCCAATCACAGATACGCAGTATTTT. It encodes CASSLRGTSGAPITDTQYF.

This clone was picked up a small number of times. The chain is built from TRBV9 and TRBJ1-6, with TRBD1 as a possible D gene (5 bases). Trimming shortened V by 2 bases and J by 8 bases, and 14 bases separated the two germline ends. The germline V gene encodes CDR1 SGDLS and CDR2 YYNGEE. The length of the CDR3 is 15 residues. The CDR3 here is CASSVGPPVYSPLHF. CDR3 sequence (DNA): TGTGCCAGCAGCGTGGGGCCTCCGGTTTATTCACCCCTCCACTTT.

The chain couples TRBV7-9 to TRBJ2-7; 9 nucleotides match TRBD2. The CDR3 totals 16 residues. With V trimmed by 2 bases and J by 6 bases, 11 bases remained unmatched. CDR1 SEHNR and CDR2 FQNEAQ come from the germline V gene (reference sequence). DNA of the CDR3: TGTGCCAGCAGCTTACCGGGGACGCGGACTAGCGCCGAGCAGTACTTC. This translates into CASSLPGTRTSAEQYF.

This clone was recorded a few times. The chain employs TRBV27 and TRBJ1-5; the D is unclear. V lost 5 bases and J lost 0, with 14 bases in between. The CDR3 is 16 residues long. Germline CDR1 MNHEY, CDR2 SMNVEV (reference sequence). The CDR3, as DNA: TGTGCCAGCAGTCCAGCGGGTCCCTATAGCAATCAGCCCCAGCATTTT. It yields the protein CASSPAGPYSNQPQHF.

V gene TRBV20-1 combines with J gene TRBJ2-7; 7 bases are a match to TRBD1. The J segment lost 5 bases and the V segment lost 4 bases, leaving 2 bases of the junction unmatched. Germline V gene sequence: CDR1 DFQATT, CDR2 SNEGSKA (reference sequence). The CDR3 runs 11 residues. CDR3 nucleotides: TGCAGTGCTATACAGGGGCACGAGCAGTACTTC. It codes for CSAIQGHEQYF.

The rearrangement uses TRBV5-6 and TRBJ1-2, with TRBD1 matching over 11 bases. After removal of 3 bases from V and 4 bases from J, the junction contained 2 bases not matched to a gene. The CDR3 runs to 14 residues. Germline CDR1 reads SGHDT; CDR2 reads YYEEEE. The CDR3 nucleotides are TGTGCCAGCAGCTCCGGGACAGGGGGCTATGGCTACACCTTC. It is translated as CASSSGTGGYGYTF. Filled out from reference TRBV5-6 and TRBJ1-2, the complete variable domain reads DAGVTQSPTHLIKTRGQQVTLRCSPKSGHDTVSWYQQALGQGPQFIFQYYEEEERQRGNFPDRFSGHQFPNYSSELNVNALLLGDSALYLCASSSGTGGYGYTFGSGTRLTVV.

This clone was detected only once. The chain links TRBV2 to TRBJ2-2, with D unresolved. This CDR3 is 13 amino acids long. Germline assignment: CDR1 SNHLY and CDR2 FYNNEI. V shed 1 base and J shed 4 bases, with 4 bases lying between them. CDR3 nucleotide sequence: TGTGCCAGCAGTGAAGGACTCACCGGGGAGCTGTTTTTT. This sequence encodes CASSEGLTGELFF.

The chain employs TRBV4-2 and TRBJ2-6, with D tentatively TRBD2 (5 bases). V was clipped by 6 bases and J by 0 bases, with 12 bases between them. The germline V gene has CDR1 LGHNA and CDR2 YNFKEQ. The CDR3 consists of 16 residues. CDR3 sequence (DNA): TGTGCCAGCAGGATAGCGAAGAGCTCTGGGGCCAACGTCCTGACTTTC. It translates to CASRIAKSSGANVLTF.

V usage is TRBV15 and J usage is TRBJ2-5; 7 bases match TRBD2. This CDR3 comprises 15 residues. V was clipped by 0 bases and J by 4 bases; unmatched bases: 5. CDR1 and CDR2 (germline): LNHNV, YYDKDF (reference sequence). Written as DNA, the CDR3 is TGTGCCACCAGCAGAGATACGCGGGGGACAGAGACCCAGTACTTC. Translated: CATSRDTRGTETQYF.

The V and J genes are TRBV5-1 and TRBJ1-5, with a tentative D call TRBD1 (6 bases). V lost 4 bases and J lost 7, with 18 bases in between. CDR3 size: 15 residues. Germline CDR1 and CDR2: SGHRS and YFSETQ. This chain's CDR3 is CASSEGMGQSQPQHF. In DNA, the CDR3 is TGCGCCAGCAGCGAAGGGATGGGACAAAGCCAGCCCCAGCATTTT. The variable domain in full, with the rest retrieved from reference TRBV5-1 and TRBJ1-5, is KAGVTQTPRYLIKTRGQQVTLSCSPISGHRSVSWYQQTPGQGLQFLFEYFSETQRNKGNFPGRFSGRQFSNSRSEMNVSTLELGDSALYLCASSEGMGQSQPQHFGDGTRLSIL.

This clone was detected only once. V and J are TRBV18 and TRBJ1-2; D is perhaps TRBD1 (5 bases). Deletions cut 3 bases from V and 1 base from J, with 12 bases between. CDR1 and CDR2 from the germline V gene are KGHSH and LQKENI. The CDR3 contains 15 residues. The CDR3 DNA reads TGTGCCAGCTCACCCTCGCGGGACGGTAACTATGGCTACACCTTC. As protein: CASSPSRDGNYGYTF.

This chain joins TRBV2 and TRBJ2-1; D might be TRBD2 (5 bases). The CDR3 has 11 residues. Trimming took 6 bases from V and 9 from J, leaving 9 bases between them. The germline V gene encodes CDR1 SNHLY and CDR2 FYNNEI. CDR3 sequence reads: CASRLGGEQFF. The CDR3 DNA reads TGTGCCAGCAGGCTAGGAGGTGAGCAGTTCTTC.

The chain's CDR3 is CASIPASGGRDTQYF. The CDR3 coding sequence is TGTGCCAGCATCCCGGCTAGCGGGGGACGAGATACGCAGTATTTT. V is TRBV6-1 and J is TRBJ2-3; TRBD2 matches at 10 bases. The CDR3 spans 15 residues. CDR1 is MNHNS and CDR2 is SASEGT in the germline V gene. V trimming: 7 bases; J trimming: 5 bases; junction bases outside the gene matches: 9.

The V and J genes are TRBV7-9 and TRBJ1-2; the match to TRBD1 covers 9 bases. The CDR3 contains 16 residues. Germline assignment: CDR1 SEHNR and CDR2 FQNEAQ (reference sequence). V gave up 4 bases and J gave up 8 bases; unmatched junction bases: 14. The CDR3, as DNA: TGTGCCAGCAGCTCGATGGGGACAGGGACGGTAAAAGGCTACACCTTC. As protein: CASSSMGTGTVKGYTF.

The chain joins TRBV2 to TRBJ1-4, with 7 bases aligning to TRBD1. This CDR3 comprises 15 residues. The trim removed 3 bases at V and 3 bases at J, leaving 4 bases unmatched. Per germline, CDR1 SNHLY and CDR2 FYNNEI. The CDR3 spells CASSEEGAPNEKLFF. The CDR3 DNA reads TGTGCCAGCAGTGAGGAGGGGGCTCCTAATGAAAAACTGTTTTTT.

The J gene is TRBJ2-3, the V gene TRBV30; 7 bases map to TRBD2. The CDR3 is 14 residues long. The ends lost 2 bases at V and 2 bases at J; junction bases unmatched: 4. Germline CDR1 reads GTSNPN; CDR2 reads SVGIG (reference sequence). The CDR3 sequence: CAWSQGLSTDTQYF. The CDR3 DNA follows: TGTGCCTGGAGTCAGGGACTATCCACAGATACGCAGTATTTT.

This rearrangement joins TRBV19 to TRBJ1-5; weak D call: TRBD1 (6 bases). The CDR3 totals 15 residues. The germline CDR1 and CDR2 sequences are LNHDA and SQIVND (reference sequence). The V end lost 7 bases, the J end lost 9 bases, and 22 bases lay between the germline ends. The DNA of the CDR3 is TGTGCCAGTATAATGTCAGGGGCAGACGCGCGGCCCCAGCATTTT. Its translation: CASIMSGADARPQHF.

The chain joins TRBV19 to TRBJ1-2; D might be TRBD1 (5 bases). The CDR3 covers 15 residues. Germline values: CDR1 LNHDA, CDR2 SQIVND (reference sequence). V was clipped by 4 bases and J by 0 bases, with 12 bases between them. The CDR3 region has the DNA TGTGCCAGTAGTACCTCATCGGGGGCTAACTATGGCTACACCTTC. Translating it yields CASSTSSGANYGYTF.

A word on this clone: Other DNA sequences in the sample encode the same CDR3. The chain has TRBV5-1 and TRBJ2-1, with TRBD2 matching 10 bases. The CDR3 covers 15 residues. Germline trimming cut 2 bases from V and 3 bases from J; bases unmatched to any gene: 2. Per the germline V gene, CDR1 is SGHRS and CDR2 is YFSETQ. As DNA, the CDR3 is TGCGCCAGCAGCTTAGCGGGAGGGGGCTACAATGAGCAGTTCTTC. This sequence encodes CASSLAGGGYNEQFF.

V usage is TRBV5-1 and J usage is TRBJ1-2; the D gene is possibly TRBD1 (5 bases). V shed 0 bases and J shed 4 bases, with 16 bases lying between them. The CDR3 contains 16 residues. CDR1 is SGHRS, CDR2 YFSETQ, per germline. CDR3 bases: TGCGCCAGCAGCTTGGGGGGGGGAATCAACATCTATGGCTACACCTTC. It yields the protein CASSLGGGINIYGYTF.

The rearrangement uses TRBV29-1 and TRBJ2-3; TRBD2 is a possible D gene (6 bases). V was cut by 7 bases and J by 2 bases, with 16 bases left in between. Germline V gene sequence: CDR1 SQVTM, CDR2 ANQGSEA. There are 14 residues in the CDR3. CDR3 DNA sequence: TGCAGCGCGGCAGGAGGGGACCACACAGATACGCAGTATTTT. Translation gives CSAAGGDHTDTQYF.

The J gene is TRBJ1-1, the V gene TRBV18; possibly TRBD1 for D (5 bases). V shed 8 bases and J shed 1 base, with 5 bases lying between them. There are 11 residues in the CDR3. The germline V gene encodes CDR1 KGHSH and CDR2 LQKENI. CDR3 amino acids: CASQGNTEAFF. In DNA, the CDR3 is TGTGCCAGCCAGGGGAACACTGAAGCTTTCTTT.

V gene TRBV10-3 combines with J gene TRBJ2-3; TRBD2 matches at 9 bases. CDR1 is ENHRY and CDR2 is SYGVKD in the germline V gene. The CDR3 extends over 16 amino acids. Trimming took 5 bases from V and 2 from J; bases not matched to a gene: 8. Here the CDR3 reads CAISRPSGEITDTQYF. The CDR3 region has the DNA TGTGCCATCAGTCGACCTAGCGGGGAAATCACAGATACGCAGTATTTT.

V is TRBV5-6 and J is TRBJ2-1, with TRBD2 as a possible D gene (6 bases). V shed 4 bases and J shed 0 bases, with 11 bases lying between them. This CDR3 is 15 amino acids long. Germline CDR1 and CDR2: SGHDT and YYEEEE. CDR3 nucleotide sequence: TGTGCCAGCAGCCCGGGGGTGGGCTCCTACAATGAGCAGTTCTTC. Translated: CASSPGVGSYNEQFF.

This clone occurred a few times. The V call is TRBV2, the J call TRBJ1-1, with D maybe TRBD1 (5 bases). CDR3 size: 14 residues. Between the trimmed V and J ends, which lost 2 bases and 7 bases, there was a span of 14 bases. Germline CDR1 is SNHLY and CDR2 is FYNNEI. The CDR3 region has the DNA TGTGCCAGCAGTGAAAGGCAGGGTTATAGTGAAGCTTTCTTT. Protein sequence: CASSERQGYSEAFF.

The CDR3 coding sequence is TGTGCTAGTGGTTTGGGAGGAGGCTACACCTTC. This codes for CASGLGGGYTF. This rearrangement joins TRBV12-5 to TRBJ1-2; D gene ambiguous. The CDR3 totals 11 residues. Germline lookup yields CDR1 LGHNT and CDR2 FRNRAP. Trimming cost V 1 base and J 8 bases, with 5 bases left between them.

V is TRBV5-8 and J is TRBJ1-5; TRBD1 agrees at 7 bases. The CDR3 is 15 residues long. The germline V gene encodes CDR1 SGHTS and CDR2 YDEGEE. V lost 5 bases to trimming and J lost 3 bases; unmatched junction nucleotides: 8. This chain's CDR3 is CASSMTGLPNQPQHF. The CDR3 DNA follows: TGTGCCAGCAGTATGACAGGGCTTCCCAATCAGCCCCAGCATTTT.

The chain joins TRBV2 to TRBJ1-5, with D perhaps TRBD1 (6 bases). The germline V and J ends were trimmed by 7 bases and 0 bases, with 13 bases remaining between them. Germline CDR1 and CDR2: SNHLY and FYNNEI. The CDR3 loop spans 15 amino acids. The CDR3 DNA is TGTGCCAGCACCTCGGGGGGGCATAGCAATCAGCCCCAGCATTTT. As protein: CASTSGGHSNQPQHF.